Listed below are T cell receptor beta chains from one sample, sequenced in a study of spatial heterogeneity in lung cancer. Using its own MiXCR run on the 5' RACE reads, TCRdb lists one record per CDR3 protein. The sample has 25,000 to 30,000 distinct CDR3 sequences, approximately 6% seen once. The material sequenced was PBMCs, taken at follow-up. The receptors originated from a male donor with early-stage non-small cell lung cancer. The CDR3 runs from the conserved cysteine through the conserved F or W. Each record gives: clone size, J gene, V gene, D gene, CDR3 protein, CDR3 DNA. D genes are given only for firm matches. A clone size is listed for some rows: how often the clone was seen (once, few, many), or a class if it is expanded.

>many|TRBJ1-2|TRBV6-5|NA
CASSPRSIGYGYTF
TGTGCCAGCAGCCCCCGCTCGATAGGGTATGGCTACACCTTC
>NA|TRBJ2-3|TRBV5-6|NA
CASSVVPGDTQYF
TGTGCCAGCAGCGTGGTCCCCGGGGATACGCAGTATTTT
>many|TRBJ2-3|TRBV18|TRBD2
CASSRLAEPTDTQYF
TGTGCCAGCTCCCGACTAGCGGAGCCCACAGATACGCAGTATTTT
>many|TRBJ1-1|TRBV7-2|NA
CASSLGQNTEAFF
TGTGCCAGCAGCCTGGGACAGAACACTGAAGCTTTCTTT
>few|TRBJ2-1|TRBV7-6|NA
CASSTPPGGGNEQFF
TGTGCCAGCAGCACTCCCCCTGGGGGCGGGAATGAGCAGTTCTTC
>NA|TRBJ2-3|TRBV20-1|TRBD2
CSASSGGRADTQYF
TGCAGTGCTTCTAGCGGGGGCAGGGCAGATACGCAGTATTTT
>many|TRBJ2-3|TRBV7-9|NA
CASSSSTDTQYF
TGTGCCAGCAGCTCTAGCACAGATACGCAGTATTTT
>few|TRBJ2-4|TRBV19|TRBD1
CASSRGQGIAKNIQYF
TGTGCCAGTAGTAGAGGACAGGGAATAGCCAAAAACATTCAGTACTTC
>NA|TRBJ2-2|TRBV20-1|NA
CSARAPGARGGELFF
TGCAGTGCTAGGGCCCCCGGGGCGCGAGGCGGGGAGCTGTTTTTT
>many|TRBJ1-1|TRBV6-2/TRBV6-3|NA
CASRGPTVNTEAFF
TGTGCCAGCAGAGGTCCGACAGTGAACACTGAAGCTTTCTTT
>many|TRBJ2-3|TRBV20-1|TRBD2
CSATLAGDTQYF
TGCAGTGCGACTCTAGCGGGAGATACGCAGTATTTT
>NA|TRBJ2-1|TRBV2|NA
CASSDGLPSAEQFF
TGTGCCAGCAGTGATGGATTACCTAGCGCTGAGCAGTTCTTC
>many|TRBJ2-5|TRBV7-2|NA
CASSAWYQETQYF
TGTGCCAGCAGCGCTTGGTACCAAGAGACCCAGTACTTC
>many|TRBJ1-1|TRBV7-3|TRBD1
CASSQDREGEAFF
TGTGCCAGCAGCCAAGACAGGGAGGGTGAAGCTTTCTTT
>many|TRBJ1-5|TRBV6-5|TRBD1
CASRRDRVLNQPQHF
TGTGCCAGCAGGCGCGACAGGGTACTCAATCAGCCCCAGCATTTT
>many|TRBJ1-3|TRBV7-2|NA
CASSQRGGSGNTIYF
TGTGCCAGCAGCCAGCGGGGGGGATCTGGAAACACCATATATTTT
>few|TRBJ2-2|TRBV4-3|TRBD2
CASSQAPGLAGGLGLFF
TGCGCCAGCAGCCAAGCCCCGGGTCTAGCGGGGGGGCTTGGGCTGTTTTTT
>few|TRBJ2-1|TRBV12-3/TRBV12-4|NA
CASSYLSREQFF
TGTGCCAGCAGTTATCTATCTCGTGAGCAGTTCTTC
>many|TRBJ2-1|TRBV4-1|NA
CASSQDGRAEYNEQFF
TGCGCCAGCAGCCAAGATGGTAGGGCAGAATACAATGAGCAGTTCTTC
>NA|TRBJ1-2|TRBV20-1|NA
CSARAVEHQTYTF
TGCAGTGCTAGAGCGGTTGAGCACCAGACCTACACCTTC
>NA|TRBJ1-2|TRBV20-1|NA
CSAPKTHTGVGYTF
TGCAGTGCTCCAAAAACTCACACGGGGGTGGGCTACACCTTC
>many|TRBJ1-1|TRBV6-6|NA
CASVRGGKAEAFF
TGTGCCAGCGTACGTGGAGGAAAAGCTGAAGCTTTCTTT
>many|TRBJ1-5|TRBV2|NA
CASSSQGPNQPQHF
TGTGCCAGCAGTTCTCAGGGACCCAATCAGCCCCAGCATTTT
>many|TRBJ1-6|TRBV30|NA
CAWSDSGNSPLHF
TGTGCCTGGAGCGACAGCGGGAATTCACCCCTCCACTTT
>many|TRBJ2-1|TRBV12-3/TRBV12-4|TRBD2
CASGTSGRSHEQFF
TGTGCCAGCGGAACTAGCGGGAGGTCCCATGAGCAGTTCTTC
>many|TRBJ2-3|TRBV7-6|NA
CASSSTTSDTQYF
TGTGCCAGCAGCTCGACGACTTCAGATACGCAGTATTTT
>many|TRBJ1-3|TRBV10-3|TRBD1
CAIFRGTGNTIYF
TGTGCCATCTTCAGGGGGACAGGAAACACCATATATTTT
>medium-sized|TRBJ2-1|TRBV29-1|TRBD2
CSVEGHHGTSVHEQFF
TGCAGCGTTGAAGGTCATCATGGGACTAGCGTCCATGAGCAGTTCTTC
>NA|TRBJ1-5|TRBV18|TRBD1
CASSPVAQGPVNQPQHF
TGTGCCAGCTCACCAGTTGCACAGGGGCCGGTCAATCAGCCCCAGCATTTT
>NA|TRBJ2-3|TRBV10-3|NA
CASSTSTPMADTQYF
TGTGCCAGCTCCACTAGCACCCCTATGGCAGATACGCAGTATTTT
>many|TRBJ2-3|TRBV5-4|NA
CASSLKAGFTDTQYF
TGTGCCAGCAGCTTAAAAGCGGGTTTCACAGATACGCAGTATTTT
>many|TRBJ2-1|TRBV6-5|NA
CASSLYNEQFF
TGTGCCAGCAGCCTTTACAATGAGCAGTTCTTC
>few|TRBJ2-1|TRBV10-2|NA
CASCLVRENEQFF
TGCGCCAGCTGCTTAGTGAGGGAAAATGAGCAGTTCTTC
>few|TRBJ2-1|TRBV7-2|NA
CASSQTGPVEQFF
TGTGCCAGCAGCCAGACCGGACCGGTGGAGCAGTTCTTC
>many|TRBJ2-3|TRBV12-3/TRBV12-4|NA
CASSEVAESDTQYF
TGTGCCAGCAGCGAGGTAGCCGAGTCGGATACGCAGTATTTT
>many|TRBJ1-3|TRBV5-1|TRBD1
CASSLGTGGNTIYF
TGCGCCAGCAGCTTGGGGACAGGAGGAAACACCATATATTTT
>many|TRBJ2-3|TRBV3-1|TRBD2
CASSTMTSGSTDTQYF
TGTGCCAGCAGCACCATGACTAGCGGAAGCACAGATACGCAGTATTTT
>many|TRBJ1-4|TRBV2|TRBD1
CASRRTGGRSEKLFF
TGTGCCAGCAGGAGGACAGGGGGCAGAAGTGAAAAACTGTTTTTT
>many|TRBJ1-5|TRBV7-2|TRBD1
CASSSQGQGSNQPQHF
TGTGCCAGCAGCTCACAGGGACAGGGGAGCAATCAGCCCCAGCATTTT
>many|TRBJ2-2|TRBV12-3/TRBV12-4|NA
CASEGRMRIGELFF
TGTGCCAGCGAGGGGAGGATGAGGATCGGGGAGCTGTTTTTT
>many|TRBJ1-2|TRBV27|NA
CASSLQRNYGYTF
TGTGCCAGCAGTTTACAGCGGAACTATGGCTACACCTTC
>many|TRBJ2-2|TRBV7-2|NA
CASSPQNPSNTGELFF
TGTGCCAGCAGCCCCCAAAACCCATCGAACACCGGGGAGCTGTTTTTT
>few|TRBJ2-5|TRBV7-2|NA
CASSLGWEETQYF
TGTGCCAGCAGCTTAGGTTGGGAGGAGACCCAGTACTTC
>NA|TRBJ2-5|TRBV9|TRBD1
CASSRNRGGETQYF
TGTGCCAGCAGCCGAAACAGGGGTGGCGAGACCCAGTACTTC